This T cell receptor beta chain was identified during a study of T cell responses to AZD1222 COVID-19 vaccine. The trim removed 3 bases at V and 7 bases at J, leaving 11 bases unmatched. The germline CDR1 and CDR2 sequences are LGHDT and YNNKEL (reference sequence). The CDR3 contains 16 residues. This clone showed up just once. What it binds is not known. Libraries were prepared by immunoSEQ multiplex PCR; TCRdb keeps only in-frame clonotypes and omits some of them. The sample holds 98,000 or so clones, roughly 90% seen once. General study results and limits: Donor demographics were predominantly white British with a female majority; clonal diversity may be underestimated. Unmutated variant regions are reportedly the target of nearly half of TCRs that are spike-specific.

This chain connects TRBV3-1 (or the pseudogene TRBV3-2) to TRBJ1-2; TRBD1 aligns across 10 bases. The origin of this receptor is an adult who received the AZD1222 COVID-19 vaccine. This material consisted of peripheral blood, taken 28 days after the second AZD1222 dose. As DNA, the CDR3 is TGTGCCAGCAGCCATCCCCATAGACAGGGGGCATTTGGCTACACCTTC. Translating it yields CASSHPHRQGAFGYTF.